The TCR beta chain described here comes from a study of blood T cell repertoires in COVID-19. Whole-study context: T cells, B-cell-depleted T cells, or PBMCs supplied cDNA or gDNA.

Authors' methods: Amplification of reference gene primers was used by the study to estimate nucleated cell counts. Only in-frame clones appear in the TCRdb table, and some are missing; sequencing was by immunoSEQ multiplex PCR. V, J and clone size are taken as reported in that table, and D and trimming were inferred from the DNA itself. The sample records about 300,000 clones, roughly 89% being singletons. Seattle's enrolled individuals joined amid active infection and were then monitored longitudinally. V lost 0 bases to trimming and J lost 0 bases, with 15 bases between them. This CDR3 has 17 residues. Germline V gene data show CDR1 as LGHDT and CDR2 as YNNKEL (reference sequence).

The V gene is TRBV3-1 (or the pseudogene TRBV3-2), the J gene TRBJ2-7; possibly TRBD1 for D (6 bases). Sequenced material: peripheral blood. The TCR sequence derives from a woman under 40 with COVID-19, enrolled during active disease. The CDR3 sequence: CASSQDLRQASSYEQYF. In DNA form, the CDR3 reads TGTGCCAGCAGCCAAGATCTGAGACAGGCGAGCTCCTACGAGCAGTACTTC.